The 11 T cell receptor beta chains below come from one sample, sequenced in a study of blood T cell repertoires in COVID-19. TCRdb's table, derived via immunoSEQ multiplex PCR, lists solely in-frame clones and lacks some. The sample gives roughly 340,000 clones, around nine tenths of which show up once; 5.5% to 7.5% is in the top ten. The sample comprised peripheral blood. The source is a woman aged 70 to 79 with COVID-19, enrolled during active disease.

The V call is TRBV19, the J call TRBJ1-1, with 9 nucleotides matching TRBD1. The V segment lost 1 base and the J segment 12 bases; nucleotides outside the gene matches: 6. There are 13 residues in the CDR3. Germline values: CDR1 LNHDA, CDR2 SQIVND (reference sequence). The CDR3, as DNA: TGTGCCAGTAGTATAGGGACAGGGGTAGAGCCTTTCTTT. Translated: CASSIGTGVEPFF.

This chain uses TRBV24-1 with TRBJ1-5; possibly TRBD1 for D (5 bases). The ends were cut back, 5 bases at V and 0 bases at J, with 7 bases in the middle. CDR3 length: 14 amino acids. Germline values: CDR1 KGHDR, CDR2 SFDVKD. The CDR3 is CATSGGGSNQPQHF. As DNA, the CDR3 is TGTGCCACCAGTGGCGGGGGTAGCAATCAGCCCCAGCATTTT.

This chain uses TRBV3-1 (or the pseudogene TRBV3-2) with TRBJ1-1; D is uncertain. The germline gives CDR1 LGHDT, CDR2 YNNKEL (reference sequence). Trimming took off 1 base at V and 7 bases at J, with 13 bases between the two ends. The CDR3 is 14 amino acids. The CDR3 DNA reads TGTGCCAGCAGCCAAGGAGAAGAGGTCCTTGAAGCTTTCTTT. Amino acid sequence: CASSQGEEVLEAFF.

The rearrangement links TRBV3-1 (or the pseudogene TRBV3-2) to TRBJ1-1; 7 bases agree with TRBD1. V gave up 1 base and J gave up 5 bases; unmatched junction bases: 7. From germline, CDR1 is LGHDT and CDR2 YNNKEL (reference sequence). The CDR3 is 15 amino acids. The chain's CDR3 is CASSQVGRGHTEAFF. CDR3 nucleotide sequence: TGTGCCAGCAGCCAAGTGGGAAGGGGGCATACTGAAGCTTTCTTT.

The V and J genes are TRBV20-1 and TRBJ1-2, with D uncertain. This CDR3 has 10 amino acids. The V gene lost 5 bases and the J gene lost 8 bases, with 9 bases spanning the gap. Germline CDR1 reads DFQATT; CDR2 reads SNEGSKA (reference sequence). The chain's CDR3 is CSAGREGYTF. The CDR3 DNA sequence: TGCAGTGCTGGGCGTGAAGGCTACACCTTC.

The chain combines TRBV4-3 with TRBJ2-1; no clear D. CDR1 is LGHNA, CDR2 YSLEER, per germline. Trimming shortened V by 1 base and J by 2 bases, and 6 bases separated the two germline ends. The CDR3 spans 14 residues. The chain's CDR3 is CASSQGPAYNEQFF. The CDR3 DNA follows: TGCGCCAGCAGCCAAGGTCCAGCCTACAATGAGCAGTTCTTC.

The chain combines TRBV30 with TRBJ2-1; TRBD1 is a possible D gene (5 bases). The CDR3 has 12 residues. Between the trimmed V and J ends, which lost 4 bases and 4 bases, there was a span of 8 bases. CDR1 and CDR2 (germline): GTSNPN, SVGIG (reference sequence). The CDR3: CAWKGAYNEQFF. The CDR3 DNA is TGTGCCTGGAAAGGGGCATACAATGAGCAGTTCTTC.

The V gene is TRBV19, the J gene TRBJ1-6; D remains unclear. The CDR3 has 12 residues. The V gene lost 5 bases and the J gene lost 7 bases, with 6 bases spanning the gap. Germline V lookup: CDR1 LNHDA, CDR2 SQIVND (reference sequence). The CDR3 reads CASSLSNSPLHF. DNA for the CDR3: TGTGCCAGTAGTTTATCCAATTCACCCCTCCACTTT.

This chain uses TRBV12-5 with TRBJ1-1; the D is unclear. Between the trimmed V and J ends, which lost 0 bases and 0 bases, there was a span of 14 bases. Germline CDR1 is LGHNT and CDR2 is FRNRAP. This CDR3 spans 17 amino acids. The CDR3 bases are TGTGCTAGTGGTTTGGTACTTGCAGAGGGTATGAACACTGAAGCTTTCTTT. It encodes CASGLVLAEGMNTEAFF.

The gene calls are TRBV7-2 and TRBJ2-1, with a weak D call TRBD1 (6 bases). The CDR3 runs to 13 residues. Germline CDR1 is SGHTA and CDR2 is FQGNSA. Trimming took off 6 bases at V and 4 bases at J, with 10 bases between the two ends. The CDR3 DNA sequence: TGTGCCAGCAGTTTCGGACAGTACAATGAGCAGTTCTTC. This sequence encodes CASSFGQYNEQFF.

The J gene is TRBJ1-2, the V gene TRBV14, with 7 bases aligning to TRBD1. CDR1 SGHDN and CDR2 FVKESK come from the germline V gene. With 0 bases clipped from V and 4 bases from J, the junction kept 5 bases outside the gene matches. There are 15 residues in the CDR3. CDR3 loop: CASSQDLQGFYGYTF. The CDR3 bases are TGTGCCAGCAGCCAAGACCTACAGGGGTTCTATGGCTACACCTTC.